This entry describes one T cell receptor beta chain. This clonotype came up a few times. What this receptor recognizes is not known. Base qualities are not at hand, and no much larger clone is one base apart. The data stem from a study of T cells in Graves' hyperthyroidism and ophthalmopathy (dated by TCRdb to the late 2010s). In terms of the full investigation: Peripheral blood was collected at initial diagnosis, before any treatment. A discovery cohort of about 95 patients, approximately 44 with Graves' ophthalmopathy and approximately 57 with stable Graves' hyperthyroidism, was used to find distinguishing TCR V-J signatures. Prospective prediction of ophthalmopathy was tested in an independent validation cohort consisting of 18 hyperthyroidism patients and some 16 patients who later progressed to ophthalmopathy. The 90 to 100 discovery patients were randomly divided into training and test sets at a 7:3 ratio. In addition, the study compared T-cell repertoires in thyroid tissue and in blood from five to seven Graves' hyperthyroidism patients. After sampling, hyperthyroidism patients received methimazole starting at 30 mg daily, and ophthalmopathy patients received high-dose intravenous methylprednisolone. According to the paper, TCR Vbeta CDR3 sequencing was carried out on about 140 peripheral blood samples, which came from approximately 43 ophthalmopathy, under 85 hyperthyroidism and about 17 progressor patients. The research as a whole found: Most expanded thyroid clonotypes (frequency above 0.001) were also detected in blood, a finding suggesting that blood repertoires may reflect thyroid immune responses. A model built on a 13 V-J signature distinguished ophthalmopathy from stable hyperthyroidism, reaching 87.88% sensitivity and 81% to 83% specificity in cross-validation and 80%/75% in testing. In validation, progression to ophthalmopathy was predicted by the model with roughly 69% sensitivity and 72.22% specificity, a median of approximately 6.5 months before onset. No statistical method was used to set the sample size in advance, and investigators knew the group allocation.

A patient counted as having stable Graves' hyperthyroidism if no progression to ophthalmopathy occurred over 18 months of follow-up. Hyperthyroidism patients were aged 18 to 65 years and newly diagnosed, with disease duration of less than 2 months. Exclusion was applied to patients with uncontrolled infections, other autoimmune diseases, pregnancy or lactation. Diagnoses relied on clinical symptoms, serum thyroxine and TRAb, thyroid ultrasound and orbital computed tomography. Ficoll-Paque density gradient centrifugation was used to isolate PBMCs from around 10 ml of fresh peripheral blood. Total RNA was extracted using Trizol reagent, and RNA quality was assessed on an Agilent 2100 Bioanalyzer. V is trimmed back by 4 bases and J by 0 bases, and the junction contains 12 bases that no gene match accounts for. For CDR1 and CDR2, the germline V gene (reference sequence) lists SGHNT and YYREEE. Counted from cysteine to phenylalanine, this CDR3 has 19 amino acids. The kept DNA is CDR3 alone, 57 bases in frame from the first base.

The TCR beta CDR3 regions were amplified from RNA transcripts. A first-round RT-PCR of the TCR CDR3 used the HTBI primer set with the Qiagen OneStep RT-PCR kit. The libraries were constructed in a second round of multiplex PCR and then size-selected and purified. Libraries were sequenced paired-end with 100 bp reads on an Illumina HiSeq2000. The published analysis was carried out like this. SOAPnuke was used to process the raw data, with reads discarded if the reads contained adapters or uncalled bases, had a mean Phred below 15, or lacked an exact constant-primer or identifier match. High-quality paired reads were merged with COPE v1.2.5, and unique nucleotide sequences were defined as clonotypes. MiTCR v1.1 was used to align clonotypes to the IMGT TRBV, TRBD and TRBJ reference segments. Only V-J combinations with frequency above 0.0001, covering 99.2% of repertoires, were analysed. A TCS score was defined as the ratio between F50 (clonal expansion) and ExV (chaos), using BLOSUM62-based TCRdist between CDR3 peptides within each V-J. Welch's t-statistics and random forest reduced 450 to 600 V-J features to roughly 13, which were used in a naive Bayes classifier (R e1071). The public sequencing data were trimmed at Q25 with fastp and processed into clonotypes with MiXCR by TCRdb, which kept only in-frame beta chains. Here each entry gathers all rows of one CDR3 protein and keeps the most common genes and DNA. TCRdb's processing, not the authors' own work, is the source of the V and J calls. The sample table records around 500,000 distinct CDR3 sequences; 13% to 15% of these occur just once. The ten largest clones add up to roughly 14% of the sample.

The V and J genes are TRBV5-4 and TRBJ2-7; 14 nucleotides in the junction match TRBD2. Sequences were obtained from blood. The sequence came from a woman aged 35 to 49 with Graves' hyperthyroidism. The nucleotides are TGTGCCAGCAGCAAGCAAGCCGGGACTAGCGGGAGTATCTCCTACGAGCAGTACTTC. It is translated as CASSKQAGTSGSISYEQYF.